The TCR beta chain under discussion was sequenced for a study of PD-1 blockade in classical Hodgkin lymphoma. Notes on the study in general: The study found that TCR diversity rose significantly by C4D1 in CD4+ but not CD8+ cells. Baseline TCR diversity was reportedly lower in newly diagnosed patients than healthy donors.

Libraries were prepared by immunoSEQ multiplex PCR; TCRdb keeps only in-frame clonotypes and omits some of them. This table holds around 16,000 clones, approximately 88% found once. CDR3 length equals 16 residues. CDR1 and CDR2 from the germline V gene are MNHEY and SMNVEV (reference sequence). The V and J ends lost 6 bases and 5 bases, in that order; junction bases with no gene match: 15. To note about this clone: What it binds is not known.

Every patient relapsed after autologous stem cell transplantation, and brentuximab vedotin exposure varied. The sequencing used peripheral blood mononuclear cells (PBMCs), collected before the second cycle of nivolumab. This sequence joins TRBV27 and TRBJ2-7; 8 bases fit TRBD2. The receptor was derived from a human donor with classical Hodgkin lymphoma. The CDR3 DNA is TGTGCCAGCAGCCCCTTGTGGGACGGGAGGGCTAACGAGCAGTACTTC. It translates to CASSPLWDGRANEQYF.